Each of the 9 T cell receptor beta chains below was sequenced from the same sample in a study of cytomegalovirus exposure and HLA in healthy donors. PCR primers comprised 60 Vbeta and 13 Jbeta primers. Only in-frame clones appear in the TCRdb table, and some are missing; sequencing was by immunoSEQ multiplex PCR. Of about 160,000 clones detected, over 75% appear once; the ten largest clones hold about 0.93%. Material for sequencing was PBMCs. The receptors shown here come from a woman aged 50 to 65 in good health and CMV-seropositive.

This clone has a handful of counts. A junction end diverges from the germline sequence, so it may reflect a read error. The J gene is TRBJ2-7, the V gene TRBV6-1; 8 bases align to TRBD1. Germline loops: CDR1 MNHNS, CDR2 SASEGT. The CDR3 runs to 14 residues. CDR3 sequence reads: CASSAGGVRNEQYF. Here the CDR3 DNA reads TGTGCCAGTAGTGCAGGGGGCGTTCGGAACGAGCAGTACTTC.

V gene TRBV18 combines with J gene TRBJ2-7; TRBD1 matches at 8 bases. CDR3 length: 13 amino acids. CDR1 and CDR2 (germline): KGHSH, LQKENI. J gave up 5 bases and V 3 bases, and 3 bases lay outside the gene matches. The CDR3 region is CASSPETGDEQYF. The CDR3 coding sequence is TGTGCCAGCTCACCTGAGACAGGGGACGAGCAGTACTTC. The variable domain in full, completed from reference TRBV18 and TRBJ2-7, reads NAGVMQNPRHLVRRRGQEARLRCSPMKGHSHVYWYRQLPEEGLKFMVYLQKENIIDESGMPKERFSAEFPKEGPSILRIQQVVRGDSAAYFCASSPETGDEQYFGPGTRLTVT.

The chain uses TRBV6-1 and TRBJ1-2; D is ambiguous. The length of the CDR3 is 14 residues. The germline V gene has CDR1 MNHNS and CDR2 SASEGT. V lost 5 bases and J 4 bases, leaving 14 bases between the germline ends. In DNA, the CDR3 is TGTGCCAGCAGTCAGGATTTAGTCGTCTATGGCTACACCTTC. Its translation: CASSQDLVVYGYTF.

The genes are TRBV15 and TRBJ2-5; 8 bases line up with TRBD1. Per germline, CDR1 LNHNV and CDR2 YYDKDF (reference sequence). This CDR3 spans 16 amino acids. V lost 2 bases, J lost 4 bases, and 9 bases stayed unmatched. CDR3: CATSRTIGTGGETQYF. CDR3 DNA sequence: TGTGCCACCAGCAGAACCATCGGGACAGGAGGAGAGACCCAGTACTTC.

The chain carries TRBV5-1 and TRBJ2-2; 7 positions match TRBD1. The CDR3 loop spans 17 amino acids. Trimming removed 4 bases from V and 0 bases from J; junction bases left unmatched: 9. The germline CDR1 and CDR2 sequences are SGHRS and YFSETQ. The DNA for the CDR3 is TGCGCCAGCAGCCTATTTCCGGGACAGCCGAACACCGGGGAGCTGTTTTTT. It specifies CASSLFPGQPNTGELFF.

V is TRBV7-9 and J is TRBJ2-7; 12 bases are shared with TRBD2. Trimming at V came to 1 base and at J to 5 bases, leaving 3 bases not matched to a gene. The CDR3 sequence is 15 residues long. Germline V gene sequence: CDR1 SEHNR, CDR2 FQNEAQ (reference sequence). Here the CDR3 DNA reads TGTGCCAGCAGCTTAGTACTAGCGGGAGGAAACGAGCAGTACTTC. Amino acid sequence: CASSLVLAGGNEQYF.

This chain connects TRBV19 to TRBJ1-3; perhaps TRBD1 as D (6 bases). V was pared by 2 bases and J by 0 bases, with 14 bases between. The CDR3 runs to 17 residues. In germline, CDR1 is LNHDA, CDR2 SQIVND (reference sequence). CDR3: CASSIPPTGPSGNTIYF. DNA of the CDR3: TGTGCCAGTAGTATACCCCCGACAGGACCCTCTGGAAACACCATATATTTT.

The rearrangement links TRBV5-1 to TRBJ2-5, with 8 bases identical to TRBD1. The V gene's germline CDR1 is SGHRS and CDR2 YFSETQ. J lost 5 bases, V lost 1 base, and 10 bases had no gene match. The CDR3 is made up of 16 amino acids. The CDR3 is CASSLPERGQGETQYF. The CDR3 DNA reads TGCGCCAGCAGCTTGCCCGAAAGAGGACAGGGCGAGACCCAGTACTTC.

The rearrangement joins TRBV28 to TRBJ1-2; TRBD1 aligns across 8 bases. The V gene end was trimmed by 6 bases and the J gene end by 8 bases; junction bases not matched to a gene: 14. CDR1 and CDR2 (germline): MDHEN, SYDVKM. This CDR3 is built from 15 residues. CDR3 loop: CASRTNRDRSGGYTF. The CDR3 region has the DNA TGTGCCAGCAGGACAAACCGGGACAGGTCGGGAGGCTACACCTTC.